This T cell receptor beta chain was sequenced during a study of blood T cell repertoires in COVID-19. Overall study: From T cells, B-cell-depleted T cells, or PBMCs came the material, which was cDNA or gDNA.

V was cut by 7 bases and J by 2 bases, with 15 bases left in between. Germline V gives CDR1 SNHLY, CDR2 FYNNEI. The CDR3 contains 14 residues. Assay used: immunoSEQ multiplex PCR; TCRdb lists only in-frame clones, some missing. Among hundreds of thousands of clones listed, around 88% were seen once. This chain connects TRBV2 to TRBJ2-7; TRBD1 is a possible D gene (5 bases). The TCR was taken from a woman of 80 years or more with COVID-19, enrolled during active disease. The sequenced sample consisted of peripheral blood. The CDR3 region has the DNA TGTGCCAGCAAGGCGACAGACTCTACCTACGAGCAGTACTTC. Amino acids: CASKATDSTYEQYF.